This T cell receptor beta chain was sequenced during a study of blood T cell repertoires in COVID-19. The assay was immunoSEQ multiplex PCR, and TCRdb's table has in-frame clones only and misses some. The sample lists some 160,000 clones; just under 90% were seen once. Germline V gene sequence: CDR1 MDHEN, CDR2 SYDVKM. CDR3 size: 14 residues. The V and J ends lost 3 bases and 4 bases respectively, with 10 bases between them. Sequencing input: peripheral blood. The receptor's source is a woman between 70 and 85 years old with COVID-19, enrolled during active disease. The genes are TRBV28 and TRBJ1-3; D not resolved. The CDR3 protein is CASSLWAEGNTIYF. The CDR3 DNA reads TGTGCCAGCAGTTTGTGGGCAGAAGGAAACACCATATATTTT.